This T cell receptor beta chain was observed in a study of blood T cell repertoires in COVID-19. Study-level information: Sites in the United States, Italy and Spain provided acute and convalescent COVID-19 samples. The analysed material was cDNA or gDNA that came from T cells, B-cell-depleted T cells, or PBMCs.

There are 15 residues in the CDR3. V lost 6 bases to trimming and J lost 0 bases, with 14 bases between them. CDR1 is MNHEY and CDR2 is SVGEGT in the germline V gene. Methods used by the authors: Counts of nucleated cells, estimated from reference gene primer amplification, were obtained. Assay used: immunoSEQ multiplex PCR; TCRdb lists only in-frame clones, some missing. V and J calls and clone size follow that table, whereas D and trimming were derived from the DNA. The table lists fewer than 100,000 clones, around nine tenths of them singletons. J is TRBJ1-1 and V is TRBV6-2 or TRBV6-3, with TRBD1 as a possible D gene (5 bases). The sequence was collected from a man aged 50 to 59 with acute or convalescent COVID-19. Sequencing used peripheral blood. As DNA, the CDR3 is TGTGCCAGCAGCTCAATGGGGCGAATGAACACTGAAGCTTTCTTT. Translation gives CASSSMGRMNTEAFF.